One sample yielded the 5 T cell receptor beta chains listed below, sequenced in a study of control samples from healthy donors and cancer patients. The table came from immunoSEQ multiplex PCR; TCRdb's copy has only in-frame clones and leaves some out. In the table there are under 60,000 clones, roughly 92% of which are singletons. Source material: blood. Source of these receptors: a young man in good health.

The CDR3 region is CASRASLGDTEAFF. CDR3 bases: TGTGCCAGCAGAGCCTCGTTAGGGGACACTGAAGCTTTCTTT. This rearrangement joins TRBV9 to TRBJ1-1; D might be TRBD1 (5 bases). The CDR3 runs to 14 residues. The germline V and J ends were trimmed by 5 bases and 3 bases, with 14 bases remaining between them. From germline, CDR1 is SGDLS and CDR2 YYNGEE.

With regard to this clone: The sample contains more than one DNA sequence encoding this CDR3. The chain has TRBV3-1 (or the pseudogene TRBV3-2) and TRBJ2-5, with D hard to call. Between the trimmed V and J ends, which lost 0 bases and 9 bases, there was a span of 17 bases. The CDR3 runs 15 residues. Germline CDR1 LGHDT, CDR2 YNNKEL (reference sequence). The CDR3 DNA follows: TGTGCCAGCAGCCAAGACACTGCTTCGACTCTTTCCCAGTACTTC. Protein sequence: CASSQDTASTLSQYF.

As DNA, the CDR3 is TGTGCCACCAGTGATCCGGGACTAGCGGGCCGCGGGGACAATGAGCAGTTCTTC. This sequence encodes CATSDPGLAGRGDNEQFF. The chain recombines TRBV24-1 with TRBJ2-1; the match to TRBD2 covers 12 bases. The length of the CDR3 is 18 residues. With 3 bases clipped from V and 5 bases from J, the junction kept 10 bases outside the gene matches. Germline CDR1 KGHDR, CDR2 SFDVKD.

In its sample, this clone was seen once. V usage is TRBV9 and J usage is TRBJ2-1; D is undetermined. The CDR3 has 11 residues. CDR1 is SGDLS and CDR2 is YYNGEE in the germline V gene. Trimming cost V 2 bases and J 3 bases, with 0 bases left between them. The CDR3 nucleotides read TGTGCCAGCAGCGTCTACAATGAGCAGTTCTTC. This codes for CASSVYNEQFF.

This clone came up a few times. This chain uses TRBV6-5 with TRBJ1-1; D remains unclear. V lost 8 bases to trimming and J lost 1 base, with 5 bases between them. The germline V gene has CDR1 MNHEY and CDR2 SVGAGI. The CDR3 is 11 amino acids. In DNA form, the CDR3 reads TGTGCCAGCGGAGAGAACACTGAAGCTTTCTTT. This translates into CASGENTEAFF.